The T cell receptor beta chain described here comes from a study of blood T cell repertoires in COVID-19. In the study overall: Samples of COVID-19 (acute and convalescent) were obtained from the United States, Italy and Spain.

Using immunoSEQ multiplex PCR, the repertoire was profiled, and TCRdb retains in-frame clones only, with some absent. The profile shows 250,000 to 300,000 clones, more than 65% of them singletons. Individuals drawn from approximately 22 US areas were roughly 18 to 89 years old. Cohorts were based on clinical histories the participants reported. Donors in Cohort 3 who had recovered were those with two negative PCRs, healthcare professional clearance, or resolution of their symptoms. The length of the CDR3 is 14 residues. Germline V gives CDR1 SGHRS, CDR2 YFSETQ. After removal of 4 bases from V and 5 bases from J, the junction contained 5 bases not matched to a gene.

Sequenced sample: PBMCs or T cells enriched from blood (not recorded which). The TCR comes from a man between 45 and 60 years old who had recovered from COVID-19. The V gene is TRBV5-1, the J gene TRBJ1-4; TRBD1 matches at 7 bases. For the CDR3, the DNA is TGCGCCAGCAGCCCAACAGGGGCGAATGAAAAACTGTTTTTT. This sequence encodes CASSPTGANEKLFF.